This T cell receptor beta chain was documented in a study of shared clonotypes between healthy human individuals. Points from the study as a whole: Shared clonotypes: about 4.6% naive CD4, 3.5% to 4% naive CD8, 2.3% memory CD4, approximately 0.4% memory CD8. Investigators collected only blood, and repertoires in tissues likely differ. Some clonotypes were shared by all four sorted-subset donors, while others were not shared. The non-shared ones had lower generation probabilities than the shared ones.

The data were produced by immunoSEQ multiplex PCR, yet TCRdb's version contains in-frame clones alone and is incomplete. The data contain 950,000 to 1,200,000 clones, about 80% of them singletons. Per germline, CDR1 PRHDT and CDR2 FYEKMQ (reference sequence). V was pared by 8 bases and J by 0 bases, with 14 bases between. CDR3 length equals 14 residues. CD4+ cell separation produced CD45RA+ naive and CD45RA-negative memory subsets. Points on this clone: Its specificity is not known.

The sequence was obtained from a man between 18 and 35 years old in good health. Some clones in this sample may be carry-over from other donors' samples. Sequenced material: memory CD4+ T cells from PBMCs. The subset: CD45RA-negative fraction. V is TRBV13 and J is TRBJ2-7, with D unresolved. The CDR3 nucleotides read TGTGCCAGCGGTAAGGAGACCCACTCCTACGAGCAGTACTTC. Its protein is CASGKETHSYEQYF.